Below, 4 T cell receptor beta chains from the same sample are listed, as sequenced in a study of blood T cell repertoires in COVID-19. Assay: immunoSEQ multiplex PCR; the TCRdb copy retains only in-frame clones and omits some. The sample lists around 300,000 clones; around 88% were seen once. Specimen: peripheral blood. The receptors shown here come from a woman under 40 who had recovered from COVID-19.

This clone was picked up one time. CDR3 amino acids: CSVMRGETYEQYF. The DNA for the CDR3 is TGCAGCGTAATGCGGGGTGAGACCTACGAGCAGTACTTC. The chain employs TRBV29-1 and TRBJ2-7, with a tentative D call TRBD2 (6 bases). The V gene lost 6 bases and the J gene lost 2 bases, with 14 bases spanning the gap. CDR3 length equals 13 residues. Germline loops: CDR1 SQVTM, CDR2 ANQGSEA.

The chain carries TRBV7-2 and TRBJ2-5; 8 bases agree with TRBD1. The CDR3 is made up of 17 amino acids. With 1 base clipped from V and 5 bases from J, the junction kept 12 bases outside the gene matches. Per germline, CDR1 SGHTA and CDR2 FQGNSA. The CDR3 spells CASSLVADRVRLETQYF. The CDR3 DNA reads as TGTGCCAGCAGCTTAGTCGCGGACAGGGTCAGGTTGGAGACCCAGTACTTC.

J is TRBJ2-5 and V is TRBV7-2; 10 nucleotides agree with TRBD2. Germline V gene lookup returns CDR1 SGHTA and CDR2 FQGNSA. Trimming took 1 base from V and 2 from J; bases not matched to a gene: 1. CDR3 length equals 15 residues. The CDR3 loop reads CASSLVTSGQETQYF. In nucleotides, the CDR3 is TGTGCCAGCAGCTTAGTGACTAGCGGGCAAGAGACCCAGTACTTC.

This sequence joins TRBV7-9 and TRBJ2-5, with TRBD2 as a possible D gene (6 bases). There are 12 residues in the CDR3. V gave up 8 bases and J gave up 5 bases, with 12 bases separating them. Germline assignment: CDR1 SEHNR and CDR2 FQNEAQ (reference sequence). The CDR3 DNA sequence: TGTGCCAGCTGCAGGAGGGGTGAGACCCAGTACTTC. Translation: CASCRRGETQYF.